The clone carrying this T cell receptor (beta chain) has just a few counts. Its cognate antigen is unknown. This specimen belongs to a study of T-cell reconstitution after alpha-beta-depleted transplantation in children. Study observations and caveats: Surviving recipient cells, namely T cells and thymic progenitors, were the source of high day-60 TCRbeta diversity in some patients. There were reportedly several hundred expanded graft clones from which alpha-beta T cells came about two months after transplant. From newly produced T cells came most of the T-cell counts and diversity one year after transplant.

Molecular barcoding with unique molecular identifiers was used for the TCRbeta library. In TCRdb, the PCR reads were re-called with MiXCR into one record per CDR3 protein. The sample yields more than 400,000 distinct CDR3 sequences, about 10% seen once. V lost 3 bases, J lost 8 bases, and 17 bases lay in between. Germline V lookup: CDR1 MNHEY, CDR2 SVGAGI. The CDR3 runs 15 residues. The V call is TRBV6-5, the J call TRBJ2-4; D may match TRBD1 or TRBD2 (5 bases each). The sequence derives from a female patient aged 2-10 years who had a stem cell transplant for aplastic anemia, so the T cells may come from the graft donor. Here the sequenced sample was PBMCs, mostly from graft donor cells, taken 180 days after TCRalphabeta/CD19-depleted stem cell transplant. CDR3 bases: TGTGCCAGCAGTTATACGATACTAGGGGTTGACATTCAGTACTTC. Translating gives CASSYTILGVDIQYF.